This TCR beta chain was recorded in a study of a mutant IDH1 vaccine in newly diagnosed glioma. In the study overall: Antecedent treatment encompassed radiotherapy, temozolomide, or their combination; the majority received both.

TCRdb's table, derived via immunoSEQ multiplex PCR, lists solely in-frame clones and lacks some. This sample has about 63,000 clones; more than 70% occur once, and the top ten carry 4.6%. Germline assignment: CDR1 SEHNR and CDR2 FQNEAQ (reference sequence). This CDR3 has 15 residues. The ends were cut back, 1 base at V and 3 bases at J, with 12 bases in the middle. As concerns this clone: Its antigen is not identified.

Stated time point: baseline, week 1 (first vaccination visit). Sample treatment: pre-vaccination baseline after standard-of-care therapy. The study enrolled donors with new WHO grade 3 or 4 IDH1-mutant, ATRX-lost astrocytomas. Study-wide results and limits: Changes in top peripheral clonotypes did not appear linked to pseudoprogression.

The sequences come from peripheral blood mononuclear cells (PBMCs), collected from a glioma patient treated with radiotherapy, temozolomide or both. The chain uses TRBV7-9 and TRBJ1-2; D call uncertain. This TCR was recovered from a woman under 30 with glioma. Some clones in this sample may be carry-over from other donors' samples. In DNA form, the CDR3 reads TGTGCCAGCAGCTTAGATCCGGGAGGTTACTATGGCTACACCTTC. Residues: CASSLDPGGYYGYTF.